The T cell receptor (beta chain) under discussion was sequenced for a study of shared clonotypes between healthy human individuals. At the level of the study: In total, the donors were a couple of women and a few men aged 18 to 49.

CD45RO-negative cells were positively selected for CCR7, leaving out terminally differentiated effector memory CD45RA+ cells. Notes on the study in general: Estimated richness was generally greater in naive than memory subsets.

Between the trimmed V and J ends, which lost 1 base and 0 bases, there was a span of 10 bases. Germline CDR1 SGHRS, CDR2 YFSETQ. The CDR3 consists of 16 residues. For this clone: Its antigen remains unidentified.

Execution of the assay was at deep level. In the authors' methods: ImmunoSEQ supplied junction-only sequences lacking quality scores, so filtering was different. Profiling relied on immunoSEQ multiplex PCR, and the TCRdb table lists in-frame clones only, not all of them. V, J and clone size were drawn from that table, and D and trimming were deduced from the DNA. Seen here are 1.5 million to 2.5 million clones, around 96% observed once, and the top ten hold 0.95% to 1.5%. The sample consisted of naive CD8+ T cells sorted from blood. The rearrangement joins TRBV5-1 to TRBJ1-4; weak D call: TRBD1 (6 bases). This clonotype was obtained from a man aged 18 to 30 in good health. CDR3 loop: CASSLPDRPTNEKLFF. The CDR3 nucleotides are TGCGCCAGCAGCTTGCCGGACAGACCAACTAATGAAAAACTGTTTTTT.